One T cell receptor (beta chain) is described in this entry. Germline and junction disagree at one end, which may indicate a read error. Germline CDR1 reads LNHDA; CDR2 reads SQIVND (reference sequence). The CDR3 totals 15 residues. Measured with immunoSEQ multiplex PCR; TCRdb has only the in-frame clones, and not every one. The sample has about 40,000 clones, approximately 94% seen once; the top ten hold roughly 4%. Time point meaning: new active TB diagnosis, blood taken before or within 7 days of starting treatment. This sample was taken from a study of T cells in tuberculosis. About the research overall: Sequenced TCRs come from CD1B-GMM tetramer-binding T cells.

The clonotype was recovered from an adult with tuberculosis. Sequenced here: PBMCs, sampled at tuberculosis diagnosis. The rearrangement links TRBV19 to TRBJ1-1; 9 nucleotides align to TRBD1. As DNA, the CDR3 is TGTGCCAGTAGTATACAGGGACAGGGTGATTCCGCCCGGGTCTTT. Translating gives CASSIQGQGDSARVF.